What follows are 19 T cell receptor beta chains derived from one specimen sequenced in a study of Ad26.COV2.S vaccination and SARS-CoV-2 variants. The treatment: 19 received Ad26.COV2.S at low or high dose, single or two shots; a few received placebo; per-sample allocation not given. Sampling took place 63 days after the first vaccine or placebo injection. Clones were sequenced by immunoSEQ multiplex PCR, and TCRdb holds only the in-frame ones, with some missing. The top ten hold about 3.5% of the sample, which has roughly 420,000 clones, approximately 87% seen once. The sequences come from peripheral blood, collected in a trial of Ad26.COV2.S vaccine versus placebo. The source of these receptors is a person aged 18-65 years who received the Ad26.COV2.S COVID-19 vaccine or a placebo.

The chain carries TRBV3-1 (or the pseudogene TRBV3-2) and TRBJ2-2; D gene ambiguous. The CDR3 totals 14 residues. V lost 0 bases and J 6 bases, leaving 8 bases between the germline ends. The V gene's germline CDR1 is LGHDT and CDR2 YNNKEL (reference sequence). The CDR3 region has the DNA TGTGCCAGCAGCCAAGATCGGGCGGCCGGGGAGCTGTTTTTT. Its protein is CASSQDRAAGELFF.

The chain has TRBV28 and TRBJ2-1, with D perhaps matching TRBD2 (5 bases). Trimming pared 3 bases from V and 6 bases from J, leaving 15 bases between. This CDR3 contains 15 residues. CDR1 is MDHEN and CDR2 is SYDVKM in the germline V gene. The CDR3 nucleotides read TGTGCCAGCAGTTTTATCAGGCCGGGGAGCAATGAGCAGTTCTTC. It specifies CASSFIRPGSNEQFF. Drawing the rest from reference TRBV28 and TRBJ2-1, the complete variable domain is DVKVTQSSRYLVKRTGEKVFLECVQDMDHENMFWYRQDPGLGLRLIYFSYDVKMKEKGDIPEGYSVSREKKERFSLILESASTNQTSMYLCASSFIRPGSNEQFFGPGTRLTVL.

This chain connects TRBV11-3 to TRBJ2-4; the match to TRBD1 covers 11 bases. The CDR3 consists of 14 residues. The V gene end was trimmed by 3 bases and the J gene end by 9 bases; junction bases not matched to a gene: 4. Germline V lookup: CDR1 SGHNT, CDR2 YENEEA. CDR3 region: CASSLDRGQGIQYF. The CDR3 DNA follows: TGTGCCAGCAGCTTGGACAGGGGGCAGGGCATTCAGTACTTC.

This chain joins TRBV5-1 and TRBJ1-1; D remains ambiguous. V was pared by 2 bases and J by 11 bases, with 16 bases between. Germline values: CDR1 SGHRS, CDR2 YFSETQ. The CDR3 is made up of 13 amino acids. The CDR3 is CASSLVRDHIAFF. The CDR3 bases are TGCGCCAGCAGCTTAGTGAGGGATCATATCGCTTTCTTT.

This sequence joins TRBV19 and TRBJ2-1; D remains unclear. The CDR3 has 15 amino acids. Trimming took off 3 bases at V and 4 bases at J, with 13 bases between the two ends. Per the germline V gene, CDR1 is LNHDA and CDR2 is SQIVND (reference sequence). The CDR3 nucleotides are TGTGCCAGTAGTATGGTGCAAGTTGGGTACAATGAGCAGTTCTTC. Amino acids: CASSMVQVGYNEQFF.

J is TRBJ1-5 and V is TRBV27; the D is unclear. Germline V gene sequence: CDR1 MNHEY, CDR2 SMNVEV (reference sequence). Trimming took 2 bases from V and 5 from J, leaving 10 bases between them. The CDR3 has 14 amino acids. The CDR3 region has the DNA TGTGCCAGCAGTTTAACTGCCGGGCATCAGCCCCAGCATTTT. It translates to CASSLTAGHQPQHF.

This sequence joins TRBV30 and TRBJ1-5; the D gene is possibly TRBD1 (6 bases). The CDR3 sequence is 15 residues long. The V gene lost 3 bases and the J gene lost 7 bases, with 19 bases spanning the gap. Germline V gene data show CDR1 as GTSNPN and CDR2 as SVGIG (reference sequence). This chain's CDR3 is CAWSLGWGGGQPQHF. DNA for the CDR3: TGTGCCTGGAGCCTGGGCTGGGGAGGGGGGCAGCCCCAGCATTTT.

This sequence joins TRBV9 and TRBJ1-2; D perhaps matches TRBD1 (5 bases). Germline lookup yields CDR1 SGDLS and CDR2 YYNGEE. The CDR3 has 15 amino acids. Between the trimmed V and J ends, which lost 0 bases and 0 bases, there was a span of 9 bases. CDR3 sequence (DNA): TGTGCCAGCAGCGTAGCCCGGACAACTAACTATGGCTACACCTTC. This sequence encodes CASSVARTTNYGYTF. Based on the CDR3 plus reference TRBV9 and TRBJ1-2, the full variable domain is DSGVTQTPKHLITATGQRVTLRCSPRSGDLSVYWYQQSLDQGLQFLIQYYNGEERAKGNILERFSAQQFPDLHSELNLSSLELGDSALYFCASSVARTTNYGYTFGSGTRLTVV.

The chain carries TRBV30 and TRBJ2-7; D is unresolved. This CDR3 region has 13 residues. Looked up from germline, CDR1 is GTSNPN and CDR2 is SVGIG (reference sequence). V lost 2 bases and J 5 bases, leaving 13 bases between the germline ends. The CDR3 region has the DNA TGTGCCTGGAGTTATGGGCCCCAAGACGAGCAGTACTTC. It specifies CAWSYGPQDEQYF.

V is TRBV2 and J is TRBJ2-1; D perhaps matches TRBD2 (5 bases). V was clipped by 4 bases and J by 6 bases, with 16 bases between them. Germline CDR1 reads SNHLY; CDR2 reads FYNNEI. The CDR3 sequence is 15 residues long. CDR3 nucleotide sequence: TGTGCCAGCAGTGCTCTGAGACGAGGAGGCAATGAGCAGTTCTTC. Protein sequence: CASSALRRGGNEQFF. The complete variable domain, with remaining parts taken from reference TRBV2 and TRBJ2-1, reads EPEVTQTPSHQVTQMGQEVILRCVPISNHLYFYWYRQILGQKVEFLVSFYNNEISEKSEIFDDQFSVERPDGSNFTLKIRSTKLEDSAMYFCASSALRRGGNEQFFGPGTRLTVL.

This sequence joins TRBV18 and TRBJ2-7, with 9 nucleotides matching TRBD1. Trimming removed 5 bases from V and 6 bases from J; junction bases left unmatched: 8. In germline, CDR1 is KGHSH, CDR2 LQKENI. The CDR3 runs 14 residues. This CDR3 is CASSSGTGIGEQYF. The CDR3 region has the DNA TGTGCCAGCTCATCGGGGACAGGGATCGGCGAGCAGTACTTC.

The genes are TRBV28 and TRBJ2-7; D may be TRBD1 or TRBD2 (5 bases each). The CDR3 contains 12 residues. V shed 8 bases and J shed 4 bases, with 12 bases lying between them. CDR1 MDHEN and CDR2 SYDVKM come from the germline V gene. CDR3: CASRDPNYEQYF. CDR3 in DNA: TGTGCCAGCCGGGACCCCAATTACGAGCAGTACTTC. Supplemented by reference TRBV28 and TRBJ2-7, the full variable domain reads DVKVTQSSRYLVKRTGEKVFLECVQDMDHENMFWYRQDPGLGLRLIYFSYDVKMKEKGDIPEGYSVSREKKERFSLILESASTNQTSMYLCASRDPNYEQYFGPGTRLTVT.

This clone was seen just once. This sequence joins TRBV5-1 and TRBJ2-5, with TRBD1 matching over 11 bases. With V trimmed by 4 bases and J by 3 bases, 8 bases remained unmatched. Per the germline V gene, CDR1 is SGHRS and CDR2 is YFSETQ. The CDR3 sequence is 16 residues long. As DNA, the CDR3 is TGCGCCAGCAGCAAAACTCCGGGACAGGGGGAAGAGACCCAGTACTTC. The encoded protein is CASSKTPGQGEETQYF.

The chain employs TRBV7-8 and TRBJ1-2; possibly TRBD1 for D (6 bases). V shed 1 base and J shed 8 bases, with 17 bases lying between them. Germline V gene sequence: CDR1 SGHVS, CDR2 FQNEAQ. The CDR3 runs 15 residues. The CDR3 DNA sequence: TGTGCCAGCAGCTTAGGTCGGGTGGGGGCGCGAGGCTACACCTTC. Encoded protein: CASSLGRVGARGYTF.

To note about this clone: Other nucleotide sequences from this sample produce the same CDR3. The chain uses TRBV6-2 or TRBV6-3 and TRBJ2-3; D call uncertain. This CDR3 comprises 13 residues. CDR1 is MNHEY, CDR2 SVGEGT, per germline. Trimming left V 3 bases short and J 1 base short, with 5 bases between. CDR3 bases: TGTGCCAGCAGTTATGGGGGCACAGATACGCAGTATTTT. It is translated as CASSYGGTDTQYF.

The chain uses TRBV7-3 and TRBJ1-6, with D hard to call. CDR1 SGHTA and CDR2 FQGTGA come from the germline V gene. CDR3 length: 13 amino acids. Between the trimmed V and J ends, which lost 2 bases and 6 bases, there was a span of 5 bases. CDR3 protein: CASSLQANSPLHF. The CDR3 bases are TGTGCCAGCAGCTTACAGGCTAATTCACCCCTCCACTTT.

V and J are TRBV2 and TRBJ2-7; D is ambiguous. Trimming took 4 bases from V and 4 from J, leaving 5 bases between them. This CDR3 contains 11 residues. CDR1 is SNHLY, CDR2 FYNNEI, per germline. The CDR3, as DNA: TGTGCCAGCAGTGTCGGGTACGAGCAGTACTTC. It is translated as CASSVGYEQYF.

The V and J genes are TRBV27 and TRBJ1-1, with no clear D. V lost 0 bases, J lost 4 bases, and 12 bases lay in between. The CDR3 has 15 amino acids. Per the germline V gene, CDR1 is MNHEY and CDR2 is SMNVEV (reference sequence). Here the CDR3 reads CASSLSADGSTEAFF. DNA of the CDR3: TGTGCCAGCAGTTTATCCGCAGATGGGAGCACTGAAGCTTTCTTT.

The chain's CDR3 is CASTRSGGNYEQYF. CDR3 DNA sequence: TGCGCCAGCACCCGAAGTGGGGGGAACTACGAGCAGTACTTC. V and J are TRBV10-2 and TRBJ2-7; D is perhaps TRBD2 (6 bases). The CDR3 contains 14 residues. The germline V and J ends were trimmed by 7 bases and 3 bases, with 16 bases remaining between them. Germline V gene data show CDR1 as WSHSY and CDR2 as SAAADI.